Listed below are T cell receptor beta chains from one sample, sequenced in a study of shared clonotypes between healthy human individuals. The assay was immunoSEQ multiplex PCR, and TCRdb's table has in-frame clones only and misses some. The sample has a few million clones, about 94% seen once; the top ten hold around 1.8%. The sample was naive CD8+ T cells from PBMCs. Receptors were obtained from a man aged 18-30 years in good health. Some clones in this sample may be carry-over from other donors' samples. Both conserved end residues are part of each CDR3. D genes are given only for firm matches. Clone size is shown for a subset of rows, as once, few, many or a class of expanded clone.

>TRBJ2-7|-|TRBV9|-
TGTGCCAGCAGCGTAGGGAAGGAGCAGTACTTC
CASSVGKEQYF
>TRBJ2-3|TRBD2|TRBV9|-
TGTGCCAGCAGCGAGCGGACTAGCGATAACACAGATACGCAGTATTTT
CASSERTSDNTDTQYF
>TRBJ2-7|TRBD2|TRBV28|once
TGTGCCAGCAGTTTCGCGGGAGGGCCCGACGAGCAGTACTTC
CASSFAGGPDEQYF
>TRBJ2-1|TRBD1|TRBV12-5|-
TGTGCTAGTGGTTTAGGACAGGGCGTCTACAATGAGCAGTTCTTC
CASGLGQGVYNEQFF
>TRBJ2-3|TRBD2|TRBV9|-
TGTGCCAGCAGCGTATCGGCTAGCGGGATCACAGATACGCAGTATTTT
CASSVSASGITDTQYF
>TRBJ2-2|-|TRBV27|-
TGTGCCAGCAGATTCAGGGGAGACAACACCGGGGAGCTGTTTTTT
CASRFRGDNTGELFF
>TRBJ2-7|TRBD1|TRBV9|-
TGTGCCAGCAGCCCACGTCCCGGGACAGGGGACGAGCAGTACTTC
CASSPRPGTGDEQYF
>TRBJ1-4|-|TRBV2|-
TGTGCCAGCAGTGAATCAGGGCCCCATCGGAGTAATGAAAAACTGTTTTTT
CASSESGPHRSNEKLFF
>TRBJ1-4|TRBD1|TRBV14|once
TGTGCCAGCAGCCAAGAAGTTGCGGACAGGGGCGAAAAACTGTTTTTT
CASSQEVADRGEKLFF
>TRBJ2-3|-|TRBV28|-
TGTGCCAGCACCATGGCAAGCACAGATACGCAGTATTTT
CASTMASTDTQYF
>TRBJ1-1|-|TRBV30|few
TGTGCCTGGGCAAAGAACACTGAAGCTTTCTTT
CAWAKNTEAFF
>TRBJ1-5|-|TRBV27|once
TGTGCCAGCAAGGAAGGGGCCGGGACCGGGGGTCAGCCCCAGCATTTT
CASKEGAGTGGQPQHF
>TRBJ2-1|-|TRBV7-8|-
TGTGCCAGCAGCTCCTCAGCGGAGGATGAGCAGTTCTTC
CASSSSAEDEQFF
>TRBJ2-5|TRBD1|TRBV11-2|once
TGTGCCAGCAGCTTAGGGGACAGCTTGAGGGAGACCCAGTACTTC
CASSLGDSLRETQYF
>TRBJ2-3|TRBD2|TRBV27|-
TGTGCCAGCAATTCCCTAGCGGGAGGGACCACAGATACGCAGTATTTT
CASNSLAGGTTDTQYF
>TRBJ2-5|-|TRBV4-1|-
TGCGCCAGCGGCAGGGTGGGAGAGACCCAGTACTTC
CASGRVGETQYF
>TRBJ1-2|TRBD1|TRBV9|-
TGTGCCAGCAGCGTAGCAACAGGGGGCGGTCGGGCTGGCTACACCTTC
CASSVATGGGRAGYTF
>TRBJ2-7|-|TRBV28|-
TGTGCCAGCAGAGCATACGGAGGCTACGAGCAGTACTTC
CASRAYGGYEQYF
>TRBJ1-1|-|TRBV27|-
TGTGCCAGCAGTTTAACGACGGTGATGAACACTGAAGCTTTCTTT
CASSLTTVMNTEAFF
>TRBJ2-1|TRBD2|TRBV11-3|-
TGTGCCAGCAGCTTAGATGGGCTAGCGGGAGTAAATGAGCAGTTCTTC
CASSLDGLAGVNEQFF
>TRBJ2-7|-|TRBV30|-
TGTGCCTGTTGCCCTCCAGGTGGGCGCTCCTACGAGCAGTACTTC
CACCPPGGRSYEQYF
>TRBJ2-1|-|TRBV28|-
TGTGCCAGCAGTCCTGGGTCCAATGAGCAGTTCTTC
CASSPGSNEQFF
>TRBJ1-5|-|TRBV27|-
TGTGCCAGCAGTTTAGGGCCCGGGACGGCTACAAATCAGCCCCAGCATTTT
CASSLGPGTATNQPQHF
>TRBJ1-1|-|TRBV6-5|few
TGTGCCAGCACTGACCGGCGCCAAGGGAACACTGAAGCTTTCTTT
CASTDRRQGNTEAFF
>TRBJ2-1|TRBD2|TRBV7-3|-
TGTGCCAGCAGCTTGGTGCTAGCGGGAGAAAATGAGCAGTTCTTC
CASSLVLAGENEQFF
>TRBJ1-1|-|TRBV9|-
TGTGCCAGCAGCCCACCAGGGGCAGGGACAGCTTTCTTT
CASSPPGAGTAFF
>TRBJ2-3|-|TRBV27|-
TGTGCCAGCAGCCCCTATGGCGTCGGGGGTGGTCCAGATACGCAGTATTTT
CASSPYGVGGGPDTQYF
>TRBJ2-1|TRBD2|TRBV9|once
TGTGCCAGCAGCGTAGCCCGGCGGGAGGGAGGCAATGAGCAGTTCTTC
CASSVARREGGNEQFF
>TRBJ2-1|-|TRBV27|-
TGTGCCAGCAGTTTCCATCCGATTGGGATCAACGATGAGCAGTTCTTC
CASSFHPIGINDEQFF
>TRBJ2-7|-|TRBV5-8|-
TGTGCCAGCAGCCTCGAACTATACGAGCAGTACTTC
CASSLELYEQYF